Below are 14 T cell receptor beta chains sequenced from a single sample in a study of cytomegalovirus exposure and HLA in healthy donors. PCR employed 60 Vbeta and 13 Jbeta primers. Profiling relied on immunoSEQ multiplex PCR, and the TCRdb table lists in-frame clones only, not all of them. The sample contains some 76,000 clones, about three quarters of which appear only once. The material sequenced was PBMCs. Receptors were obtained from a male donor in good health and CMV-seropositive.

CDR3 loop: CASSMGTGMVQPQHF. The CDR3 bases are TGTGCCAGCAGCATGGGGACAGGTATGGTTCAGCCCCAGCATTTT. The chain uses TRBV7-8 and TRBJ1-5; 8 bases match TRBD1. Germline CDR1 is SGHVS and CDR2 is FQNEAQ. V lost 5 bases and J lost 6; bases outside the gene matches: 9. This CDR3 has 15 residues.

This clone was observed a single time. The chain links TRBV12-5 to TRBJ2-7, with 7 bases lining up with TRBD1. The CDR3 has 13 amino acids. Germline assignment: CDR1 LGHNT and CDR2 FRNRAP. The V segment lost 6 bases and the J segment 0 bases; nucleotides outside the gene matches: 2. The CDR3 here is CASGGTVSYEQYF. CDR3 nucleotide sequence: TGTGCTAGTGGCGGGACAGTCTCCTACGAGCAGTACTTC.

In its sample, this clone was seen a few times. This rearrangement joins TRBV6-4 to TRBJ2-3; TRBD2 aligns across 8 bases. Germline lookup yields CDR1 MRHNA and CDR2 SNTAGT. The V gene end was trimmed by 0 bases and the J gene end by 4 bases; junction bases not matched to a gene: 3. This CDR3 contains 15 residues. The CDR3 protein is CASSDSSGSADTQYF. In DNA, the CDR3 is TGTGCCAGCAGTGACTCAAGCGGGAGCGCAGATACGCAGTATTTT.

The chain is built from TRBV5-1 and TRBJ2-3; no firm D call. The germline gives CDR1 SGHRS, CDR2 YFSETQ. The CDR3 is 12 amino acids. Trimming took off 4 bases at V and 3 bases at J, with 6 bases between the two ends. The CDR3 sequence: CASSPPTDTQYF. The CDR3, as DNA: TGCGCCAGCAGCCCCCCTACAGATACGCAGTATTTT.

The V gene is TRBV7-6, the J gene TRBJ2-1; 10 bases are a match to TRBD2. Germline assignment: CDR1 SGHVS and CDR2 FNYEAQ. This CDR3 comprises 15 residues. After removal of 5 bases from V and 8 bases from J, the junction contained 9 bases not matched to a gene. CDR3 protein: CASSRWTSGRDEQFF. The DNA of the CDR3 is TGTGCCAGCAGCCGCTGGACTAGCGGCCGGGATGAGCAGTTCTTC.

The genes are TRBV5-6 and TRBJ1-4; 12 bases line up with TRBD1. Germline V gives CDR1 SGHDT, CDR2 YYEEEE. The CDR3 contains 15 residues. Germline trimming cut 2 bases from V and 6 bases from J; bases unmatched to any gene: 2. This chain's CDR3 is CASSLGTGGHEKLFF. The CDR3 nucleotides are TGTGCCAGCAGCTTAGGGACAGGGGGCCATGAAAAACTGTTTTTT.

V is TRBV29-1 and J is TRBJ2-1, with a weak D call TRBD2 (6 bases). V was pared by 3 bases and J by 7 bases, with 16 bases between. This CDR3 spans 14 amino acids. CDR1 is SQVTM, CDR2 ANQGSEA, per germline. The chain's CDR3 is CSVDRGIPGNEQFF. CDR3 DNA: TGCAGCGTTGACCGCGGGATCCCAGGGAATGAGCAGTTCTTC.

The genes are TRBV15 and TRBJ2-1; 7 positions match TRBD2. Per the germline V gene, CDR1 is LNHNV and CDR2 is YYDKDF (reference sequence). V lost 5 bases, J lost 4 bases, and 14 bases stayed unmatched. The CDR3 runs 17 residues. CDR3 in amino acids: CATSAKSVLAGYNEQFF. DNA for the CDR3: TGTGCCACCAGCGCCAAGTCCGTATTAGCGGGTTACAATGAGCAGTTCTTC.

The V call is TRBV5-1, the J call TRBJ2-5; perhaps TRBD2 as D (6 bases). Germline CDR1 SGHRS, CDR2 YFSETQ. V was trimmed by 4 bases and J by 5 bases, leaving 6 bases between them. The CDR3 is 11 amino acids. Here the CDR3 DNA reads TGCGCCAGCAGCCGGGGGGAGACCCAGTACTTC. As protein: CASSRGETQYF.

This chain uses TRBV7-2 with TRBJ2-1, with 9 bases fitting TRBD2. Germline loops: CDR1 SGHTA, CDR2 FQGNSA. V trimming: 7 bases; J trimming: 8 bases; junction bases outside the gene matches: 12. CDR3 length: 15 amino acids. CDR3 region: CASTLRRGGWDEQFF. CDR3 sequence (DNA): TGTGCCAGCACCCTACGGCGGGGGGGATGGGATGAGCAGTTCTTC.

This clone was seen just once. The chain employs TRBV21-1 and TRBJ1-2; TRBD1 is the table's D call and was not checked against the DNA. TRBV21-1 is shown as a pseudogene. The CDR3 is 15 residues long. CDR3 amino acids: CASSTPWTGTDGYTF. The CDR3 coding sequence is TGTGCCAGCAGCACCCCCTGGACAGGGACGGATGGCTACACCTTC.

This clone was detected a few times. V usage is TRBV18 and J usage is TRBJ2-7, with 7 bases lining up with TRBD1. Germline values: CDR1 KGHSH, CDR2 LQKENI. Trimming at V came to 2 bases and at J to 3 bases, leaving 4 bases not matched to a gene. The CDR3 has 14 residues. The CDR3 DNA reads as TGTGCCAGCTCACCAACTTGGGACAGCTACGAGCAGTACTTC. It codes for CASSPTWDSYEQYF.

The rearrangement uses TRBV29-1 and TRBJ1-2; 9 bases line up with TRBD1. Germline V gene data show CDR1 as SQVTM and CDR2 as ANQGSEA. The trim removed 6 bases at V and 1 base at J, leaving 9 bases unmatched. The CDR3 spans 15 residues. The DNA for the CDR3 is TGCAGCGTAACGACAGGGGGGCCGATTAACTATGGCTACACCTTC. Its translation is CSVTTGGPINYGYTF.

The gene calls are TRBV5-8 and TRBJ1-1; 8 bases match TRBD1. V lost 1 base and J lost 2; bases outside the gene matches: 10. The CDR3 consists of 17 residues. Germline V lookup: CDR1 SGHTS, CDR2 YDEGEE. The CDR3 here is CASSLFPIGQGNTEAFF. CDR3 in DNA: TGTGCCAGCAGCTTGTTTCCGATTGGACAGGGAAACACTGAAGCTTTCTTT.